This entry describes one T cell receptor (beta chain). Its antigen is as yet unknown. The entry originates in a study of cytomegalovirus exposure and HLA in healthy donors. Whole-study findings and limits: There were 164 TCR beta chains listed as cytomegalovirus-associated. Whilst most TCR sequences proved rare, a subset of public TCRs occurred across many donors.

The V gene lost 5 bases and the J gene lost 3 bases, with 14 bases spanning the gap. This CDR3 is 15 amino acids long. CDR1 and CDR2 (germline): LNHDA, SQIVND (reference sequence). Produced via immunoSEQ multiplex PCR; TCRdb's table is partial and in-frame only. Of approximately 150,000 clones in the sample, roughly 90% are singletons; the top ten hold 3.5% to 5%. Material for sequencing was PBMCs. The receptor comes from a man younger than 30 in good health and CMV-seropositive. The chain recombines TRBV19 with TRBJ1-5, with TRBD1 as a possible D gene (6 bases). The CDR3 protein is CASSSERGFNQPQHF. In DNA, the CDR3 is TGTGCCAGTAGTTCGGAAAGGGGGTTCAATCAGCCCCAGCATTTT.